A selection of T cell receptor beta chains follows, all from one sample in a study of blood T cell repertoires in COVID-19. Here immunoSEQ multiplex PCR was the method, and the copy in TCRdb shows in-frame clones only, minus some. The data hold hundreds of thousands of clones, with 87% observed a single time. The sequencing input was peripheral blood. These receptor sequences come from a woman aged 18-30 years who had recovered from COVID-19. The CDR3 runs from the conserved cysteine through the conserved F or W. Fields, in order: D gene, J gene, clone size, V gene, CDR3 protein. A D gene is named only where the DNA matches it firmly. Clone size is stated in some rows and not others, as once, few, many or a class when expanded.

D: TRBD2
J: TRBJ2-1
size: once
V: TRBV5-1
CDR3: CASSFRGLAGGPINEQFF

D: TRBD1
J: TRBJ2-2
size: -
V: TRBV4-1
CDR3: CASSQGQGATGELFF

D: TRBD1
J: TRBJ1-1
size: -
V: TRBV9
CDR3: CASRSPGQGYEAFF

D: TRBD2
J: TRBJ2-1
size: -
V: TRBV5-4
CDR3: CASSSRTSGAYEQFF

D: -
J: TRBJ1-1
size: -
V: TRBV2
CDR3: CASKDSPNTEAFF

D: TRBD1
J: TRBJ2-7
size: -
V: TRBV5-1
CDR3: CASSYRGTYEQYF

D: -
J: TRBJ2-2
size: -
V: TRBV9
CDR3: CASSVHTSRTEEAGELFF

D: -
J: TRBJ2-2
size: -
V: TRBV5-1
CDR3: CASSIRANTGELFF

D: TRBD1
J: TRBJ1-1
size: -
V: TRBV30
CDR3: CAWTLRAGGEAFF

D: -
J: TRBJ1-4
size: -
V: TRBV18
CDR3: CASSPSVGATNEKLFF

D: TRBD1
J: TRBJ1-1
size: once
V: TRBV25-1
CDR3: CASSERDRGWTEAFF

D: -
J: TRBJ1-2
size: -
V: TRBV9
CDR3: CASSVGAANYGYTF

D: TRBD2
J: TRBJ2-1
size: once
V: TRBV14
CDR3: CASSQELAGVREQFF

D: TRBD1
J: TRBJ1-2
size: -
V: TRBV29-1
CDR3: CSVEPQGEIYGYTF

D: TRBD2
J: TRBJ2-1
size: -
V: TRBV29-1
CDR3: CSATPQRAGGHEQFF

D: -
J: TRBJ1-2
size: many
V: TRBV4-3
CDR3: CASSQDRVTGYGYTF

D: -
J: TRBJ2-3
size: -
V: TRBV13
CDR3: CASRYSTDTQYF

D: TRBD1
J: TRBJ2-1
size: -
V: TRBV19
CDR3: CASSLGQGAGNEQFF

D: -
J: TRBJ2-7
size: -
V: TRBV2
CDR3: CASARGLAPGPYEQYF

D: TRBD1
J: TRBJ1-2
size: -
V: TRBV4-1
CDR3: CASSQKTGTSYGYTF

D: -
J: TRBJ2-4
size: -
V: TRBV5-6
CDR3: CASSLGGRTDLAKNIQYF

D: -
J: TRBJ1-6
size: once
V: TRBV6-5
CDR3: CASMAKDYSPLHF

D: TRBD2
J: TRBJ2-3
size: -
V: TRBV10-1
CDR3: CASSVLGLADISNTDTQYF

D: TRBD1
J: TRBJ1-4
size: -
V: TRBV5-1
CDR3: CASSLAQGAEEKLFF

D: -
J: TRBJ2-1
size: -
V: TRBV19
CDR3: CASSANNEQFF

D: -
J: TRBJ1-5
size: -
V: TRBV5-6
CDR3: CASTERGGRSNQPQHF